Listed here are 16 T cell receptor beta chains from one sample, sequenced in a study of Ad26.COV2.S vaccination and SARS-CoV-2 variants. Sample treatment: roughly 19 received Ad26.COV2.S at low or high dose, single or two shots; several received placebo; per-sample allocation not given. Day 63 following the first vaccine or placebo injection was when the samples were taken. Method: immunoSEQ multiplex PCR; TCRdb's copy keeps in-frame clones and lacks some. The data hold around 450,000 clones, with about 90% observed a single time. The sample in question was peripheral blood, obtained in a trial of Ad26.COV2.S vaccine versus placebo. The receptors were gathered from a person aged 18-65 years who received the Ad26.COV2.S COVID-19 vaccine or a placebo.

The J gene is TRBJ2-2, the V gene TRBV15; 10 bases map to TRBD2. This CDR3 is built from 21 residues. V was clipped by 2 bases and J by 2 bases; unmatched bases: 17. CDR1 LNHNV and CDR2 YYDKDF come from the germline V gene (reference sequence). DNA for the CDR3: TGTGCCACCAGCAGAACCCCCGGACGGGTAGCGGGAGGTTCAAACACCGGGGAGCTGTTTTTT. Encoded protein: CATSRTPGRVAGGSNTGELFF.

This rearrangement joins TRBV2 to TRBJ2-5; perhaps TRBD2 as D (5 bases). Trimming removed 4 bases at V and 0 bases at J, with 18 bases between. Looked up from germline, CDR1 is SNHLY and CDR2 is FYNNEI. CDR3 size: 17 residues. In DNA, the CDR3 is TGTGCCAGCAGTGTTCGAACCCTTGGACTGCACCAAGAGACCCAGTACTTC. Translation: CASSVRTLGLHQETQYF.

In DNA form, the CDR3 reads TGTGCCAGCAGCACCCCCAAAGGGACAGGGCACACCGGGGAGCTGTTTTTT. This gives the protein CASSTPKGTGHTGELFF. The V and J genes are TRBV7-3 and TRBJ2-2; 9 nucleotides agree with TRBD1. The ends lost 5 bases at V and 3 bases at J; junction bases unmatched: 10. CDR3 length: 17 amino acids. Germline V gene lookup returns CDR1 SGHTA and CDR2 FQGTGA.

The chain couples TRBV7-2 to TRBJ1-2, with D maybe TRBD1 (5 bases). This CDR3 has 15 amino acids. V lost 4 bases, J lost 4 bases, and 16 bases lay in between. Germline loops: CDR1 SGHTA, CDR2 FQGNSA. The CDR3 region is CASSWDSRSTYGYTF. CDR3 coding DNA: TGTGCCAGCAGCTGGGACTCACGGTCCACCTATGGCTACACCTTC.

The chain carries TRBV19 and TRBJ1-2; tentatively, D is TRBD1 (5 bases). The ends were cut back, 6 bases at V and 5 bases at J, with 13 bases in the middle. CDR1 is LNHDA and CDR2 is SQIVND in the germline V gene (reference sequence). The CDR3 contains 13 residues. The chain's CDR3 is CASSITDSYGYTF. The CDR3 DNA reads TGTGCCAGTAGCATAACAGACAGTTATGGCTACACCTTC.

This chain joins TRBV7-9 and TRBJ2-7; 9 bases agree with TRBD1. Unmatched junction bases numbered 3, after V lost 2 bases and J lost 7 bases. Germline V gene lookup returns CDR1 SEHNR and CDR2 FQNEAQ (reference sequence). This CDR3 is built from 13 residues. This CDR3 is CASSLTGGEEQYF. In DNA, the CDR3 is TGTGCCAGCAGCTTAACAGGGGGCGAGGAGCAGTACTTC. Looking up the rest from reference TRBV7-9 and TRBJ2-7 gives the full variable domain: DTGVSQNPRHKITKRGQNVTFRCDPISEHNRLYWYRQTLGQGPEFLTYFQNEAQLEKSRLLSDRFSAERPKGSFSTLEIQRTEQGDSAMYLCASSLTGGEEQYFGPGTRLTVT.

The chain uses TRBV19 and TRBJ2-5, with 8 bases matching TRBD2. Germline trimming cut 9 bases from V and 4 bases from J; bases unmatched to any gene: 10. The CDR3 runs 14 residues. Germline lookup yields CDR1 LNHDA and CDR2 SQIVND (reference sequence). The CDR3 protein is CASNGRGGRETQYF. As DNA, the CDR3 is TGTGCCAGCAACGGACGGGGGGGACGAGAGACCCAGTACTTC.

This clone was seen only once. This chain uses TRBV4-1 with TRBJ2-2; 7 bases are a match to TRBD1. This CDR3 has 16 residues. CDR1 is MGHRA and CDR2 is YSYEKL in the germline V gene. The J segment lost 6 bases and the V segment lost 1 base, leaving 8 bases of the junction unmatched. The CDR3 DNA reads TGCGCCAGCAGCCAAGTGGGCAGGGGGAAGCCCGGGGAGCTGTTTTTT. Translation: CASSQVGRGKPGELFF.

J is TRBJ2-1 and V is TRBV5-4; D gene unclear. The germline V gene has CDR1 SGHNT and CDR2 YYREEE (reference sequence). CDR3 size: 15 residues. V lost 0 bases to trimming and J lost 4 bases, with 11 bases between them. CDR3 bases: TGTGCCAGCAGCTTGGAACTAATCCCTTACAATGAGCAGTTCTTC. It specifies CASSLELIPYNEQFF. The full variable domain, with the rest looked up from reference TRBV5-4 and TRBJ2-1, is ETGVTQSPTHLIKTRGQQVTLRCSSQSGHNTVSWYQQALGQGPQFIFQYYREEENGRGNFPPRFSGLQFPNYSSELNVNALELDDSALYLCASSLELIPYNEQFFGPGTRLTVL.

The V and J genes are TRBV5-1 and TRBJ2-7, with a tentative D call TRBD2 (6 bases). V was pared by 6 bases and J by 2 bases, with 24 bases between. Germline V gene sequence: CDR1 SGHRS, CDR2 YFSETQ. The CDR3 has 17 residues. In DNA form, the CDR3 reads TGCGCCAGCAACCGGGACTCCCGCCTCATAAATGCCTACGAGCAGTACTTC. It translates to CASNRDSRLINAYEQYF. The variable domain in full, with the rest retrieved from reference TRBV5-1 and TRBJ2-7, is KAGVTQTPRYLIKTRGQQVTLSCSPISGHRSVSWYQQTPGQGLQFLFEYFSETQRNKGNFPGRFSGRQFSNSRSEMNVSTLELGDSALYLCASNRDSRLINAYEQYFGPGTRLTVT.

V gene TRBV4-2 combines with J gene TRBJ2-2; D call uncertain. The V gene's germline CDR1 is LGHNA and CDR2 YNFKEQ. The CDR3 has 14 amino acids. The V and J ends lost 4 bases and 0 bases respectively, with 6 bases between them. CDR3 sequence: CASSRAANTGELFF. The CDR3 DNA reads TGTGCCAGCAGCCGGGCCGCGAACACCGGGGAGCTGTTTTTT.

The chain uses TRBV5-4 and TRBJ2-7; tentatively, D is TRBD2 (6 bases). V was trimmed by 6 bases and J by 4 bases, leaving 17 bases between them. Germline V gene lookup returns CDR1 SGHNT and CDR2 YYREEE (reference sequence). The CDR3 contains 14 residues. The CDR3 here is CASNIRGSSYEQYF. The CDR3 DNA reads TGTGCCAGCAACATACGGGGGTCCTCTTACGAGCAGTACTTC. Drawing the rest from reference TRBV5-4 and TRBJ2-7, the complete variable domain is ETGVTQSPTHLIKTRGQQVTLRCSSQSGHNTVSWYQQALGQGPQFIFQYYREEENGRGNFPPRFSGLQFPNYSSELNVNALELDDSALYLCASNIRGSSYEQYFGPGTRLTVT.

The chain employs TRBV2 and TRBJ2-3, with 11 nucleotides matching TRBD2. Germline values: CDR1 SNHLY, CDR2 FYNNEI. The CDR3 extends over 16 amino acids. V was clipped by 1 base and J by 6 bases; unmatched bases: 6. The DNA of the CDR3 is TGTGCCAGCAGTGAAGGTAGCGGGAGGGTGCCGGATACGCAGTATTTT. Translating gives CASSEGSGRVPDTQYF.

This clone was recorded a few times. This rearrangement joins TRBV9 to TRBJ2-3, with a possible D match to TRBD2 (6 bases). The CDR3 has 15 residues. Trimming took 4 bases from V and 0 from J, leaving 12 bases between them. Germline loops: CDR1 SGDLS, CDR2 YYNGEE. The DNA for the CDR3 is TGTGCCAGCAGCCCGCAAAGCGGGAGCACAGATACGCAGTATTTT. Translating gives CASSPQSGSTDTQYF.

CDR3: CASSLAREGSYNEQFF. The DNA of the CDR3 is TGTGCCAGCAGCTTAGCTCGGGAAGGGTCCTACAATGAGCAGTTCTTC. This chain uses TRBV11-2 with TRBJ2-1, with a weak D call TRBD2 (5 bases). Germline assignment: CDR1 SGHAT and CDR2 FQNNGV. The V gene lost 1 base and the J gene lost 1 base, with 11 bases spanning the gap. This CDR3 spans 16 amino acids.

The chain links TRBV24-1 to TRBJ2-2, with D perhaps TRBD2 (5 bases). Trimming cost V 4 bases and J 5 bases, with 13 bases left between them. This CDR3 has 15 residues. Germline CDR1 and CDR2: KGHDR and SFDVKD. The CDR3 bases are TGTGCCACCAGTGAGCCAACCTCGGGAACCGGGGAGCTGTTTTTT. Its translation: CATSEPTSGTGELFF.